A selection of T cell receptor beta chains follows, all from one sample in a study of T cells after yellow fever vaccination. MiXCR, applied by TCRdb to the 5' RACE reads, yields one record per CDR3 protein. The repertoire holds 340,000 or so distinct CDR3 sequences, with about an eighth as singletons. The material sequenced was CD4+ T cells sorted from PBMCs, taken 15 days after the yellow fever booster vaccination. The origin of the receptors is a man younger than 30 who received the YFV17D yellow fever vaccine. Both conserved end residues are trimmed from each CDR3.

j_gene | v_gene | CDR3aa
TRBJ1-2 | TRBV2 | ASRPDGGDLST
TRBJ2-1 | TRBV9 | ASSAQGNSYNEQF
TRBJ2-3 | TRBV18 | ASSRGNSGGSTDTQY
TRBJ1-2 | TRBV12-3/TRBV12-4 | ASSLAGGRAYGYT
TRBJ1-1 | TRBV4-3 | ASSQERQNTEAF
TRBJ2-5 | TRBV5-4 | ASSPPPGQGKETQY
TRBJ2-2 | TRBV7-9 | ASSSLAATGELF
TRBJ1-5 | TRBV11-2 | ASSLARSQPQH
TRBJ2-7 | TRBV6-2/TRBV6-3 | ASSKNYEQY
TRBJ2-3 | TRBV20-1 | SAEAPGVPSTDTQY
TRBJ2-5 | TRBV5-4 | ASRNSGGDVTQY
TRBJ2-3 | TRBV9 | ASSGNRDSTDTQY
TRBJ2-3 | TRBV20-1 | SARAPGTGGADTQY
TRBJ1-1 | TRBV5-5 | ASSLWGREAF
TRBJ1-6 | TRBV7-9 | ASSFAEPLH
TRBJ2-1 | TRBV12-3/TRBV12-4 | ASSLGRTTYNEQF
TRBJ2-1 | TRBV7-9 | ASSQRGLAGNEQF
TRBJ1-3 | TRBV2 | ASSVRGYGNTIY
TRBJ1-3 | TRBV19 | ASSAGGNTIY
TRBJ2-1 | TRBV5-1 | ASSSGQGRRGLYEQF
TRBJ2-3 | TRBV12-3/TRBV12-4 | ASGWGPTDTQY
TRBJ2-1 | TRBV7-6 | ASSLYPDFSYNEQF